A single sample gave rise to the 26 T cell receptor beta chains below, sequenced in a study of blood T cell repertoires in COVID-19. Profiling relied on immunoSEQ multiplex PCR, and the TCRdb table lists in-frame clones only, not all of them. The profile shows around 150,000 clones, around four fifths of them singletons. The sequenced material came from PBMCs or T cells enriched from blood (not recorded which). The receptors here all came from a woman aged 35 to 49 who had recovered from COVID-19.

This rearrangement joins TRBV6-5 to TRBJ2-7; 7 bases agree with TRBD2. V lost 8 bases and J lost 0; bases outside the gene matches: 10. Germline loops: CDR1 MNHEY, CDR2 SVGAGI. The CDR3 totals 15 residues. The CDR3 protein is CASAGVGTTSYEQYF. The DNA for the CDR3 is TGTGCCAGCGCCGGGGTAGGGACTACCTCCTACGAGCAGTACTTC.

This sequence joins TRBV12-5 and TRBJ2-7, with D possibly matching TRBD2 (5 bases). Germline assignment: CDR1 LGHNT and CDR2 FRNRAP. This CDR3 spans 13 amino acids. Trimming cost V 7 bases and J 3 bases, with 13 bases left between them. CDR3: CASAPEGFYEQYF. CDR3 sequence (DNA): TGTGCTAGTGCCCCCGAGGGTTTCTACGAGCAGTACTTC. The whole variable domain, filled in from reference TRBV12-5 and TRBJ2-7, reads DARVTQTPRHKVTEMGQEVTMRCQPILGHNTVFWYRQTMMQGLELLAYFRNRAPLDDSGMPKDRFSAEMPDATLATLKIQPSEPRDSAVYFCASAPEGFYEQYFGPGTRLTVT.

V is TRBV4-1 and J is TRBJ1-5; possible D gene TRBD1, 5 bases. Trimming took 3 bases from V and 6 from J, leaving 18 bases between them. Looked up from germline, CDR1 is MGHRA and CDR2 is YSYEKL. The CDR3 runs 16 residues. CDR3 protein: CASSHFRGKLGQPQHF. The CDR3 region has the DNA TGCGCCAGCAGCCACTTTCGGGGGAAACTGGGTCAGCCCCAGCATTTT.

The gene calls are TRBV11-2 and TRBJ1-5; D gene ambiguous. Germline-derived CDR1 and CDR2 are SGHAT and FQNNGV. The germline V and J ends were trimmed by 5 bases and 4 bases, with 15 bases remaining between them. The CDR3 has 15 amino acids. This CDR3 reads CASSPASVRNQPQHF. The CDR3 coding sequence is TGTGCCAGCAGCCCGGCATCTGTGAGGAATCAGCCCCAGCATTTT. Full variable domain (remainder filled in from reference TRBV11-2 and TRBJ1-5): EAGVAQSPRYKIIEKRQSVAFWCNPISGHATLYWYQQILGQGPKLLIQFQNNGVVDDSQLPKDRFSAERLKGVDSTLKIQPAKLEDSAVYLCASSPASVRNQPQHFGDGTRLSIL.

The genes are TRBV7-9 and TRBJ1-1; 9 bases align to TRBD1. The J segment lost 1 base and the V segment lost 8 bases, leaving 11 bases of the junction unmatched. The germline CDR1 and CDR2 sequences are SEHNR and FQNEAQ (reference sequence). This CDR3 contains 16 residues. CDR3 sequence (DNA): TGTGCCAGCTCGCGACAGGGGGACTTTGGGAACACTGAAGCTTTCTTT. Translating gives CASSRQGDFGNTEAFF.

The chain joins TRBV21-1 to TRBJ2-1; the table's D call, TRBD2, was not checked against the DNA. TRBV21-1 represents a pseudogene. The CDR3 contains 18 residues. In DNA, the CDR3 is TGTGCCAGCAGCTCCCTGAAGCGGGAGGGCCTCCCCTACAATGAGCAGTTCTTC. The encoded protein is CASSSLKREGLPYNEQFF.

The chain is built from TRBV28 and TRBJ2-7, with 7 bases fitting TRBD2. Germline assignment: CDR1 MDHEN and CDR2 SYDVKM. This CDR3 region has 15 residues. The V and J ends lost 1 base and 4 bases, in that order; junction bases with no gene match: 7. The DNA for the CDR3 is TGTGCCAGCAGTTTATCGAGACTAGCCATTTACGAGCAGTACTTC. This sequence encodes CASSLSRLAIYEQYF.

The V and J genes are TRBV12-3 or TRBV12-4 and TRBJ2-1, with TRBD1 as a possible D gene (6 bases). Trimming cost V 6 bases and J 12 bases, with 15 bases left between them. The CDR3 consists of 12 residues. The CDR3 is CASRGAEAGQFF. In DNA, the CDR3 is TGTGCCAGCAGGGGGGCGGAAGCTGGGCAGTTCTTC.

The rearrangement uses TRBV27 and TRBJ2-2; D is uncertain. Germline V gene data show CDR1 as MNHEY and CDR2 as SMNVEV (reference sequence). V lost 3 bases, J lost 2 bases, and 4 bases lay in between. The CDR3 length is 13 residues. The CDR3, as DNA: TGTGCCAGCAGTTTTCTAAACACCGGGGAGCTGTTTTTT. Translating gives CASSFLNTGELFF.

This clone has just a few counts. The V and J genes are TRBV30 and TRBJ1-2; TRBD1 might be the D (5 bases). The V end lost 1 base, the J end lost 8 bases, and 17 bases lay between the germline ends. This CDR3 has 14 residues. The germline CDR1 and CDR2 sequences are GTSNPN and SVGIG (reference sequence). The CDR3, as DNA: TGTGCCTGGAGTGCTCCTCCCGGGGGGGAAGGCTACACCTTC. It yields the protein CAWSAPPGGEGYTF.

The chain uses TRBV12-1 and TRBJ2-3; the D segment call TRBD2 is taken from the table without a DNA check. TRBV12-1 is marked as a pseudogene. This CDR3 has 18 amino acids. CDR3 DNA sequence: TGTGCCAGCAGCTTCGGGACTAGCGGCCGTCGCGTCACAGATACGCAGTATTTT. This encodes CASSFGTSGRRVTDTQYF.

This sequence joins TRBV14 and TRBJ2-1; D is ambiguous. Germline V CDR1 and CDR2: SGHDN, FVKESK. The CDR3 runs to 16 residues. Trimming removed 3 bases from V and 0 bases from J, with 12 bases in between. This CDR3 is CASSHPNYPSYNEQFF. CDR3 DNA sequence: TGTGCCAGCAGCCACCCAAACTACCCCTCCTACAATGAGCAGTTCTTC.

The V gene is TRBV4-1, the J gene TRBJ1-2; D is unresolved. This CDR3 has 14 amino acids. Germline values: CDR1 MGHRA, CDR2 YSYEKL. V gave up 1 base and J gave up 4 bases, with 10 bases separating them. The CDR3 here is CASSQVSDLYGYTF. The CDR3 region has the DNA TGCGCCAGCAGCCAAGTAAGCGATCTCTATGGCTACACCTTC.

This chain connects TRBV5-4 to TRBJ1-1; TRBD1 matches 8 bases. This CDR3 contains 15 residues. With 4 bases clipped from V and 3 bases from J, the junction kept 8 bases outside the gene matches. CDR1 is SGHNT and CDR2 is YYREEE in the germline V gene (reference sequence). CDR3 sequence: CASSTPGQVYTEAFF. In DNA form, the CDR3 reads TGTGCCAGCAGCACCCCGGGACAGGTGTACACTGAAGCTTTCTTT.

The rearrangement links TRBV4-2 to TRBJ1-2; 7 bases are a match to TRBD1. CDR1 is LGHNA, CDR2 YNFKEQ, per germline. This CDR3 contains 16 residues. Trimming took 0 bases from V and 5 from J; bases not matched to a gene: 9. CDR3 protein: CASSQEQGGAGYGYTF. CDR3 nucleotides: TGTGCCAGCAGCCAAGAACAAGGGGGCGCTGGGTATGGCTACACCTTC.

V usage is TRBV4-1 and J usage is TRBJ1-6, with D possibly being TRBD1 (5 bases). Germline CDR1 and CDR2: MGHRA and YSYEKL. The CDR3 runs 13 residues. V was cut by 3 bases and J by 6 bases, with 6 bases left in between. CDR3 nucleotides: TGCGCCAGCAGCCACCAGGGTAATTCACCCCTCCACTTT. Its translation: CASSHQGNSPLHF.

The chain uses TRBV2 and TRBJ2-5; D remains unclear. The CDR3 contains 14 residues. The V end lost 0 bases, the J end lost 7 bases, and 12 bases lay between the germline ends. CDR1 is SNHLY, CDR2 FYNNEI, per germline. The CDR3 DNA is TGTGCCAGCAGTGAAGCCACTTCGAGTGGGACCCAGTACTTC. Protein: CASSEATSSGTQYF. Filled out from reference TRBV2 and TRBJ2-5, the complete variable domain reads EPEVTQTPSHQVTQMGQEVILRCVPISNHLYFYWYRQILGQKVEFLVSFYNNEISEKSEIFDDQFSVERPDGSNFTLKIRSTKLEDSAMYFCASSEATSSGTQYFGPGTRLLVL.

This clone appeared once. V usage is TRBV5-1 and J usage is TRBJ1-3; 7 bases line up with TRBD1. Germline trimming cut 5 bases from V and 2 bases from J; bases unmatched to any gene: 4. The CDR3 extends over 14 amino acids. CDR1 and CDR2 from the germline V gene are SGHRS and YFSETQ. This CDR3 is CASSLTGAGNTIYF. The CDR3 region has the DNA TGCGCCAGCAGTCTCACAGGGGCTGGAAACACCATATATTTT.

V usage is TRBV12-3 or TRBV12-4 and J usage is TRBJ1-1; D remains ambiguous. The CDR3 contains 13 residues. Trimming removed 4 bases at V and 9 bases at J, with 15 bases between. The CDR3 DNA reads TGTGCCAGCAGTTCTCCGAGCAGGAACCAAGCTTTCTTT. Translated: CASSSPSRNQAFF.

This chain joins TRBV5-1 and TRBJ1-2; TRBD1 matches at 7 bases. V lost 4 bases to trimming and J lost 6 bases; unmatched junction nucleotides: 12. The CDR3 covers 15 residues. Germline CDR1 SGHRS, CDR2 YFSETQ. CDR3 in amino acids: CASSPDSDRFDGYTF. CDR3 in DNA: TGCGCCAGCAGCCCCGATTCGGACAGGTTTGATGGCTACACCTTC.

The genes are TRBV11-2 and TRBJ1-1; 8 bases are shared with TRBD1. The ends lost 5 bases at V and 0 bases at J; junction bases unmatched: 5. The CDR3 extends over 15 amino acids. The germline CDR1 and CDR2 sequences are SGHAT and FQNNGV. CDR3 in DNA: TGTGCCAGCAGCGGTCGGACAGGGATGAACACTGAAGCTTTCTTT. It translates to CASSGRTGMNTEAFF. The variable domain in full, completed from reference TRBV11-2 and TRBJ1-1, reads EAGVAQSPRYKIIEKRQSVAFWCNPISGHATLYWYQQILGQGPKLLIQFQNNGVVDDSQLPKDRFSAERLKGVDSTLKIQPAKLEDSAVYLCASSGRTGMNTEAFFGQGTRLTVV.

This rearrangement joins TRBV9 to TRBJ2-3; possibly TRBD1 for D (6 bases). V was trimmed by 0 bases and J by 2 bases, leaving 7 bases between them. The CDR3 length is 14 residues. The germline CDR1 and CDR2 sequences are SGDLS and YYNGEE. The CDR3 sequence is CASSVGTDTDTQYF. CDR3 in DNA: TGTGCCAGCAGCGTAGGGACAGACACAGATACGCAGTATTTT.

The V call is TRBV7-9, the J call TRBJ2-7; maybe TRBD2 (5 bases). The CDR3 has 14 residues. Germline V gene data show CDR1 as SEHNR and CDR2 as FQNEAQ (reference sequence). With 1 base removed from V and 3 bases from J, the gap between germline ends came to 10 bases. In nucleotides, the CDR3 is TGTGCCAGCAGCTTAGATTTAGGGAGCTACGAGCAGTACTTC. Protein sequence: CASSLDLGSYEQYF.

The rearrangement joins TRBV30 to TRBJ2-3; D is possibly TRBD1 (6 bases). The CDR3 spans 14 residues. CDR1 and CDR2 (germline): GTSNPN, SVGIG (reference sequence). Trimming removed 1 base from V and 4 bases from J, with 12 bases in between. The CDR3 spells CAWSGGGSADTQYF. CDR3 in DNA: TGTGCCTGGAGTGGAGGGGGTTCGGCAGATACGCAGTATTTT.

The J gene is TRBJ2-1, the V gene TRBV5-4; the match to TRBD1 covers 11 bases. CDR3 size: 16 residues. The germline V gene has CDR1 SGHNT and CDR2 YYREEE (reference sequence). V shed 3 bases and J 2 bases; nucleotides not matched to a gene: 4. The CDR3 DNA sequence: TGTGCCAGCAGCTCCGGACAGGGGGCGGCCTACAATGAGCAGTTCTTC. Translating it yields CASSSGQGAAYNEQFF.

The rearrangement links TRBV7-8 to TRBJ2-1; the match to TRBD2 covers 11 bases. Germline-derived CDR1 and CDR2 are SGHVS and FQNEAQ. V was pared by 5 bases and J by 4 bases, with 13 bases of the junction left unmatched. The CDR3 totals 18 residues. The CDR3 sequence: CASSRGDLAGGYYNEQFF. The CDR3 DNA reads as TGTGCCAGCAGCCGCGGGGACCTAGCGGGGGGCTATTACAATGAGCAGTTCTTC.